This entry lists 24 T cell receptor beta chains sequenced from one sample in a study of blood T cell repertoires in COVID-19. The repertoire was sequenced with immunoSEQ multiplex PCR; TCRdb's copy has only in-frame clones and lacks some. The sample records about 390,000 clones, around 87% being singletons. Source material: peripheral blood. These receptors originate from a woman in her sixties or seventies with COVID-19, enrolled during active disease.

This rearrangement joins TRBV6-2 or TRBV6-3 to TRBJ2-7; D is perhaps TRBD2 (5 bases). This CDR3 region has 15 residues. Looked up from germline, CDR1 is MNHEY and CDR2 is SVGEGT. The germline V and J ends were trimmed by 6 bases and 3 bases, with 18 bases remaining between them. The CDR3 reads CASRPRGLAVYEQYF. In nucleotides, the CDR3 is TGTGCCAGCAGGCCTCGGGGTTTAGCCGTCTACGAGCAGTACTTC.

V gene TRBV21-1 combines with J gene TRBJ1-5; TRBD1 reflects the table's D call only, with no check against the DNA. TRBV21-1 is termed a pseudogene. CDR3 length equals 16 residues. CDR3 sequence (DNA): TGTGCCAGCAGCAAAGCGGGCAGGGGTCCCAATCAGCCCCAGCATTTT. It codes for CASSKAGRGPNQPQHF.

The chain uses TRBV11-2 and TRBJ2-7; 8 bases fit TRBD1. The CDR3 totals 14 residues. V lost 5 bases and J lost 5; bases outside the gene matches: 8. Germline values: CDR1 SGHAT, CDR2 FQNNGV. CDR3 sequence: CASSLTGVGDEQYF. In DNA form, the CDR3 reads TGTGCCAGCAGCCTGACAGGGGTGGGCGACGAGCAGTACTTC.

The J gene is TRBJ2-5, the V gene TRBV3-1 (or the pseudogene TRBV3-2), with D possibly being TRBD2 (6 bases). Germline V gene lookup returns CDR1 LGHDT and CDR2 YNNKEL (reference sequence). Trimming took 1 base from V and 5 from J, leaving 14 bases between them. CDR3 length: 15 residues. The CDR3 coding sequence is TGTGCCAGCAGCCAAGCGACGGGCCGGGGGGAGACCCAGTACTTC. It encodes CASSQATGRGETQYF.

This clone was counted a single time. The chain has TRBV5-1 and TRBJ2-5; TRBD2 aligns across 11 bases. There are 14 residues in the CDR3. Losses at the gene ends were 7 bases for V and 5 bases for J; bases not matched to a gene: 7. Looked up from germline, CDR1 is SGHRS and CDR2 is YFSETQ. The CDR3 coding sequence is TGCGCCAGCTCCGCTAGCGGGGGGCCGGAGACCCAGTACTTC. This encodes CASSASGGPETQYF.

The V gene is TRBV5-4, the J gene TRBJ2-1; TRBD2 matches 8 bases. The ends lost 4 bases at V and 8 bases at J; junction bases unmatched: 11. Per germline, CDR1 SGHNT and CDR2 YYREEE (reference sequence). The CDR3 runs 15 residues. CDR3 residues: CASSPPGLGGHEQFF. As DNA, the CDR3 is TGTGCCAGCAGCCCGCCGGGACTAGGAGGCCATGAGCAGTTCTTC.

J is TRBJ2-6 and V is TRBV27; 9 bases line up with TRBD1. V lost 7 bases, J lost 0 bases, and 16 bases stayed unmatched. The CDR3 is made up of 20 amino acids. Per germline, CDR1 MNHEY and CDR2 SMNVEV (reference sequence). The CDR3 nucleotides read TGTGCCAGCACCTCGAAAACCCGCGGGACAGGGTACTCTGGGGCCAACGTCCTGACTTTC. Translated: CASTSKTRGTGYSGANVLTF.

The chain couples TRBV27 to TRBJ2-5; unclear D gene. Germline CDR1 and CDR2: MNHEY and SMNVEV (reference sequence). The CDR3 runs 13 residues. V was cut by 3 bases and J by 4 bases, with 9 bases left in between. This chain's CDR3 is CASSFGARETQYF. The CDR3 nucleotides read TGTGCCAGCAGTTTTGGAGCGAGAGAGACCCAGTACTTC.

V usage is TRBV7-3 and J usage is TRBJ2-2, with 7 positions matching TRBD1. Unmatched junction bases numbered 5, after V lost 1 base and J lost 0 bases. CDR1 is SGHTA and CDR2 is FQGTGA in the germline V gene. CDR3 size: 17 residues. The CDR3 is CASSLSRDSANTGELFF. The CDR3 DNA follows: TGTGCCAGCAGCTTAAGTAGGGACAGCGCGAACACCGGGGAGCTGTTTTTT.

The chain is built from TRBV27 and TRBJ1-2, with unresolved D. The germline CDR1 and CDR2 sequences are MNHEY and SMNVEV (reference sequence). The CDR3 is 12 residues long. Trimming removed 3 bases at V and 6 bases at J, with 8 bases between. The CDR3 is CASSFGGNGYTF. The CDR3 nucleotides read TGTGCCAGCAGTTTCGGAGGCAATGGCTACACCTTC.

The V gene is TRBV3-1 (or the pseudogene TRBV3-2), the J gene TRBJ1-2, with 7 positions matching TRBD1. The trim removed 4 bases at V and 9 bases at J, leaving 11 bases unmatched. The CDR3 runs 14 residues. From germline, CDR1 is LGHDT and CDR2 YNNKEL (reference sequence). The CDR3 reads CASSRKHDRASYTF. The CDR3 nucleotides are TGTGCCAGCAGCCGGAAGCATGACAGGGCGAGCTACACCTTC.

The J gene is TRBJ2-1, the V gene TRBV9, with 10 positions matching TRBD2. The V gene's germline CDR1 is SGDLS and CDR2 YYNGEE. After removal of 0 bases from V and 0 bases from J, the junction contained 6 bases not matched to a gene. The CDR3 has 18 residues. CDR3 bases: TGTGCCAGCAGCGTAGAGGTAGCGGGGGGCCTCTCCTACAATGAGCAGTTCTTC. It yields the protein CASSVEVAGGLSYNEQFF.

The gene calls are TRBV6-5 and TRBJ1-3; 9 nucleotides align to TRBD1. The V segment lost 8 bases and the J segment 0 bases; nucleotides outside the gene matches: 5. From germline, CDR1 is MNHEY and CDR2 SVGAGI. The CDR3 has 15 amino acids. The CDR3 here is CASLDRGNSGNTIYF. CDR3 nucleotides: TGTGCCAGCCTGGACAGGGGCAACTCTGGAAACACCATATATTTT.

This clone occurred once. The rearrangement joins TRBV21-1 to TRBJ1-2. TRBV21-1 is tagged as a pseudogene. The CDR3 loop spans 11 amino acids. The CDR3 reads CASPRGYGYTF. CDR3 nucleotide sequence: TGTGCCAGCCCCCGGGGCTATGGCTACACCTTC.

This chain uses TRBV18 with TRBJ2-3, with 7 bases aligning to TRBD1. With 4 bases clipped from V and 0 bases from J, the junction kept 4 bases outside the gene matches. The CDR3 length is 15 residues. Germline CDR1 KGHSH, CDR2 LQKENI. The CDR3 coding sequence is TGTGCCAGCTCACGAGGGGGCTCTAGCACAGATACGCAGTATTTT. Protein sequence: CASSRGGSSTDTQYF.

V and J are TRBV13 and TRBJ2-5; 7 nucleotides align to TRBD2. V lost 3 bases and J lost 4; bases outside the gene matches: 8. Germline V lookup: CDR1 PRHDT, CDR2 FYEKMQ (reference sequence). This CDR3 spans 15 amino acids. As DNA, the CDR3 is TGTGCCAGCAGCTTGCGCCTTTGGGGGGGAGAGACCCAGTACTTC. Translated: CASSLRLWGGETQYF. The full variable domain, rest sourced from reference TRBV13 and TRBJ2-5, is AAGVIQSPRHLIKEKRETATLKCYPIPRHDTVYWYQQGPGQDPQFLISFYEKMQSDKGSIPDRFSAQQFSDYHSELNMSSLELGDSALYFCASSLRLWGGETQYFGPGTRLLVL.

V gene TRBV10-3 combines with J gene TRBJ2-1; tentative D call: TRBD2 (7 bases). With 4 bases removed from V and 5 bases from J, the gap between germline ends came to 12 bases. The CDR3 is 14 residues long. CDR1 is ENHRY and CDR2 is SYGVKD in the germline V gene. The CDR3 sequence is CAISGRGADNEQFF. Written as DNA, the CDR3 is TGTGCCATCAGTGGACGGGGGGCAGACAATGAGCAGTTCTTC.

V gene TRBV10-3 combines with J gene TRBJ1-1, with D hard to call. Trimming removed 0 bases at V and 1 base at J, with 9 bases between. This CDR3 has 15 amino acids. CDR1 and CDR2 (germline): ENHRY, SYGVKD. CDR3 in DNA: TGTGCCATCAGTGAGTCTGCGGGAAGGAACACTGAAGCTTTCTTT. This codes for CAISESAGRNTEAFF.

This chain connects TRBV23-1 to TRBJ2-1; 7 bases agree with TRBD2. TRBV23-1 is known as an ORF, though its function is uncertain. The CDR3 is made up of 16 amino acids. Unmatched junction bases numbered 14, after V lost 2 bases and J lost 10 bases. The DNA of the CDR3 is TGCGCCAGCAGTCAAGAGTACGGGGGGTCCCCCCGGGAGCAGTTCTTC. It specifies CASSQEYGGSPREQFF.

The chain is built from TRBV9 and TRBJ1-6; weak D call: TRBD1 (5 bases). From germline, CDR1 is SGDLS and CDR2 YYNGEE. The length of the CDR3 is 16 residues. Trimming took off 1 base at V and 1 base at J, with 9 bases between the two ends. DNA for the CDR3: TGTGCCAGCAGCGTATCCGGGGGATCCTATAATTCACCCCTCCACTTT. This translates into CASSVSGGSYNSPLHF.

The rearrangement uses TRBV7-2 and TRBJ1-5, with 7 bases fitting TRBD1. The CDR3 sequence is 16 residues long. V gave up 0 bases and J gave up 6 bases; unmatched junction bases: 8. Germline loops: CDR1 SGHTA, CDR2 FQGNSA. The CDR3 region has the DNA TGTGCCAGCAGCTTAGCAGGGACAGCAAATGGTCAGCCCCAGCATTTT. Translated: CASSLAGTANGQPQHF.

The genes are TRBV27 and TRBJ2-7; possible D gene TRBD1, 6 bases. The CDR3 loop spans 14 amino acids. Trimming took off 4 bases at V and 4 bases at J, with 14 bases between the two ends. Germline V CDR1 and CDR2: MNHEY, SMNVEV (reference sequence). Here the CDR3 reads CASSSGDRLYEQYF. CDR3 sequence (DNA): TGTGCCAGCAGTTCAGGGGACCGGCTGTACGAGCAGTACTTC.

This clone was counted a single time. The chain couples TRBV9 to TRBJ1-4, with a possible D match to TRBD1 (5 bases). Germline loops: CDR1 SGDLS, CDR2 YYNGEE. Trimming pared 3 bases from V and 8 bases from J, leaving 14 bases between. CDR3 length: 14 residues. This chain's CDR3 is CASSADQGGEKLFF. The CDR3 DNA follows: TGTGCCAGCAGCGCAGACCAGGGAGGGGAAAAACTGTTTTTT.

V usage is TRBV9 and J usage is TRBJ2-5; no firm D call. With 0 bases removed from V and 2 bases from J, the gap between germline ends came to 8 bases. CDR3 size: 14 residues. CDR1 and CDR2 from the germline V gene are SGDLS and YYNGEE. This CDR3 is CASSVDGQQETQYF. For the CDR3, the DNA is TGTGCCAGCAGCGTAGATGGTCAGCAAGAGACCCAGTACTTC.